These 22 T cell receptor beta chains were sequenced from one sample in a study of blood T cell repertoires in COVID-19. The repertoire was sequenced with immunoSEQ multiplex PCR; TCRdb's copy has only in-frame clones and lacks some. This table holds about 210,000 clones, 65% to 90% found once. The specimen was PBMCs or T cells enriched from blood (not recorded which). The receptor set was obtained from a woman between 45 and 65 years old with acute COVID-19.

The CDR3 sequence is CASSRPGQGFHGYTF. The CDR3 region has the DNA TGTGCCAGCAGTCGTCCGGGACAGGGGTTCCATGGCTACACCTTC. The V call is TRBV28, the J call TRBJ1-2; 10 bases are shared with TRBD1. The CDR3 totals 15 residues. Germline CDR1 is MDHEN and CDR2 is SYDVKM. V lost 5 bases and J lost 6; bases outside the gene matches: 9.

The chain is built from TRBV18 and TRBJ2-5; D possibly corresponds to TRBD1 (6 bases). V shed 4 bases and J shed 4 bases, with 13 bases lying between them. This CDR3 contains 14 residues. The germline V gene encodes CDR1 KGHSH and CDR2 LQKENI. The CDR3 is CASSQLQGLETQYF. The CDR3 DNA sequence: TGTGCCAGCTCACAACTACAGGGATTAGAGACCCAGTACTTC.

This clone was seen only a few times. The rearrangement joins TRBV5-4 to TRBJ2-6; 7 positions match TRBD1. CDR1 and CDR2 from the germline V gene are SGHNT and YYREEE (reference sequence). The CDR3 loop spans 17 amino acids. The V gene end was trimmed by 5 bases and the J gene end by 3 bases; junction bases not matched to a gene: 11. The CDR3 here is CASSMLTGADGANVLTF. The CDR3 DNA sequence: TGTGCCAGCAGTATGTTAACAGGGGCGGATGGGGCCAACGTCCTGACTTTC. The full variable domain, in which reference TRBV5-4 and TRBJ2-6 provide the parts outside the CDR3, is ETGVTQSPTHLIKTRGQQVTLRCSSQSGHNTVSWYQQALGQGPQFIFQYYREEENGRGNFPPRFSGLQFPNYSSELNVNALELDDSALYLCASSMLTGADGANVLTFGAGSRLTVL.

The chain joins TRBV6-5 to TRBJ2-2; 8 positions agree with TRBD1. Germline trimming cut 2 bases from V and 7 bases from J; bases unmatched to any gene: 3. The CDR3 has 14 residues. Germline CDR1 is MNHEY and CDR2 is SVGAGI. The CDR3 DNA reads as TGTGCCAGCAGTTACACACAGGGGGGCGGGGAGCTGTTTTTT. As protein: CASSYTQGGGELFF.

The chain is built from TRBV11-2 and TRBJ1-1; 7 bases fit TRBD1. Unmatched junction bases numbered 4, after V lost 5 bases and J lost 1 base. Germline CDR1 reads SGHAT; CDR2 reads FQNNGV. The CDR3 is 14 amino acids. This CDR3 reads CASSRGTANTEAFF. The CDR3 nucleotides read TGTGCCAGCAGCCGAGGGACAGCGAACACTGAAGCTTTCTTT.

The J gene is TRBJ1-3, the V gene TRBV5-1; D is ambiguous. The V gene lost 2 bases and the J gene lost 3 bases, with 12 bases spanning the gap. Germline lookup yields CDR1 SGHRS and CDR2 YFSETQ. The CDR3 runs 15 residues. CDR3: CASSFESGGGNTIYF. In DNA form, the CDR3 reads TGCGCCAGCAGCTTTGAGTCGGGAGGTGGAAACACCATATATTTT.

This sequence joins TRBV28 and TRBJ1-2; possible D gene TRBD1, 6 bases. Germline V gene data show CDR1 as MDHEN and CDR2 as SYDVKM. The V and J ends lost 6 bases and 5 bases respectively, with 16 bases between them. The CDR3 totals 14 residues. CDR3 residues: CASSARDTLYGYTF. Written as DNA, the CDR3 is TGTGCCAGCAGCGCTCGGGACACCCTTTATGGCTACACCTTC.

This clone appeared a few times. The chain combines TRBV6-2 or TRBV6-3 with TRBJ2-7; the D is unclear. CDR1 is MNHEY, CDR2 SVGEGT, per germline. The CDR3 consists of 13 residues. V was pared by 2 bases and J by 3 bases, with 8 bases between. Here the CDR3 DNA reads TGTGCCAGCAGTTACGAGACGGGCTACGAGCAGTACTTC. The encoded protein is CASSYETGYEQYF.

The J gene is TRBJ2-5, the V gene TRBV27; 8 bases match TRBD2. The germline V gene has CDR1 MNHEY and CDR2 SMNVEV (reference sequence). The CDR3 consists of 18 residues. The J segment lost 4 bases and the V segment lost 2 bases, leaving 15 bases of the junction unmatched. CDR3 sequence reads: CASSLRRGGGTRGETQYF. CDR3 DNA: TGTGCCAGCAGTTTACGGCGGGGCGGGGGGACCAGAGGAGAGACCCAGTACTTC.

In nucleotides, the CDR3 is TGTGCCAGCAGTTACCTGAGGGGGTCGAATGGCTACACCTTC. Translated, it gives CASSYLRGSNGYTF. The V call is TRBV28, the J call TRBJ1-2; tentatively, D is TRBD1 (6 bases). Between the trimmed V and J ends, which lost 4 bases and 6 bases, there was a span of 15 bases. The CDR3 sequence is 14 residues long. CDR1 and CDR2 from the germline V gene are MDHEN and SYDVKM.

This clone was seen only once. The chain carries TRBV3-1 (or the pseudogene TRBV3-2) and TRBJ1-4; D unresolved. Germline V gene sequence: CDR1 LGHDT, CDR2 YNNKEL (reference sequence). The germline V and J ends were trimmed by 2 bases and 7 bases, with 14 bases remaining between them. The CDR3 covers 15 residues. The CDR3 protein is CASSQFASRGEKLFF. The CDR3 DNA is TGTGCCAGCAGCCAATTCGCGAGCCGGGGTGAAAAACTGTTTTTT.

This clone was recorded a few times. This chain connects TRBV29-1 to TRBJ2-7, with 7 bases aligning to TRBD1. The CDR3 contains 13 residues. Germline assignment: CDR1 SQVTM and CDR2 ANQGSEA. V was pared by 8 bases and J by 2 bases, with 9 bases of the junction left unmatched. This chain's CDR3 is CSQLRQGPYEQYF. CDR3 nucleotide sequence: TGCAGCCAGTTACGACAGGGCCCCTACGAGCAGTACTTC.

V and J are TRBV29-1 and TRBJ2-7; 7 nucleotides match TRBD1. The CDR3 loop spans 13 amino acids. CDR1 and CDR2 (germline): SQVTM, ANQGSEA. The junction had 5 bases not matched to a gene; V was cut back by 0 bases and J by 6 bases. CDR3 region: CSVEDSTGFEQYF. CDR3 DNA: TGCAGCGTTGAAGATTCGACAGGGTTCGAGCAGTACTTC.

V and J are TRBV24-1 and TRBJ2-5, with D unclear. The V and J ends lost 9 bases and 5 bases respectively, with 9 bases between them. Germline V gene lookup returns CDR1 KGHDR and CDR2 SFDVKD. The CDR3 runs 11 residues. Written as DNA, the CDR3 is TGTGCCACCGCAGAATTCGAGACCCAGTACTTC. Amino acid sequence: CATAEFETQYF.

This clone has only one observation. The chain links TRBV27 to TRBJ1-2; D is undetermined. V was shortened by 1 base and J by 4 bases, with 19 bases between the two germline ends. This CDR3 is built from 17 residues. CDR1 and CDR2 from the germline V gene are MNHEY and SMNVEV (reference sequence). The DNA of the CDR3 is TGTGCCAGCAGTTTATTGCCCATCCCTCAACTTGGCTATGGCTACACCTTC. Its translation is CASSLLPIPQLGYGYTF.

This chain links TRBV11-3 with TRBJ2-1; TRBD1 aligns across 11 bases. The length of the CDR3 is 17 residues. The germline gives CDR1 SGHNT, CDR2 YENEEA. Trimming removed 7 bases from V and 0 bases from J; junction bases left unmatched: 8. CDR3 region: CASTGLGTGGSYNEQFF. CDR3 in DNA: TGTGCCAGCACCGGACTGGGGACAGGGGGCTCCTACAATGAGCAGTTCTTC. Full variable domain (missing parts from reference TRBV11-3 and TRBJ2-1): EAGVVQSPRYKIIEKKQPVAFWCNPISGHNTLYWYLQNLGQGPELLIRYENEEAVDDSQLPKDRFSAERLKGVDSTLKIQPAELGDSAVYLCASTGLGTGGSYNEQFFGPGTRLTVL.

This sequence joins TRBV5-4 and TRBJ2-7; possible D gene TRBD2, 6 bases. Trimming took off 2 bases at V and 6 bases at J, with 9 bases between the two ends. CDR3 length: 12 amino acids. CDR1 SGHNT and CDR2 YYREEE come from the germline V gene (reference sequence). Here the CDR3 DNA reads TGTGCCAGCAGCTTTCCAGCGGGCGAGCAGTACTTC. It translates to CASSFPAGEQYF.

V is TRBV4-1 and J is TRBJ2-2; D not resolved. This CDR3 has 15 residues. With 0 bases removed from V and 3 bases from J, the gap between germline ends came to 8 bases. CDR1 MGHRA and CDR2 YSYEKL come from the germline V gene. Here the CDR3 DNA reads TGCGCCAGCAGCCAAGAGGTCCGGGACACCGGGGAGCTGTTTTTT. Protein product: CASSQEVRDTGELFF.

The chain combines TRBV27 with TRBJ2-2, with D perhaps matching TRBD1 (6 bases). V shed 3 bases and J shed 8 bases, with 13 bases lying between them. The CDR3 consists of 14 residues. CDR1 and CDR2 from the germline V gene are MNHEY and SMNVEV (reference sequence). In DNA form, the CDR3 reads TGTGCCAGCAGTTTCGAGGGGGTCGGTGGGGAGCTGTTTTTT. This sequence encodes CASSFEGVGGELFF.

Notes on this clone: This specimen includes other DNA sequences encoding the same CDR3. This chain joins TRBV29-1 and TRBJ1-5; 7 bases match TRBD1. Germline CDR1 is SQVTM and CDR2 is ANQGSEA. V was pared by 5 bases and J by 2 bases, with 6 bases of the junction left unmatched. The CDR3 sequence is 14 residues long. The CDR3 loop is CSVNTGVGNQPQHF. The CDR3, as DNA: TGCAGCGTTAATACAGGGGTGGGCAATCAGCCCCAGCATTTT.

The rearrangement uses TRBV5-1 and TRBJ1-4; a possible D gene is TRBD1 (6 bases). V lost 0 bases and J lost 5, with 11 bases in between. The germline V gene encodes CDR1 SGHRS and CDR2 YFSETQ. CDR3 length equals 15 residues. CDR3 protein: CASSLADSINEKLFF. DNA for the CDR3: TGCGCCAGCAGCTTGGCGGACAGTATAAATGAAAAACTGTTTTTT.

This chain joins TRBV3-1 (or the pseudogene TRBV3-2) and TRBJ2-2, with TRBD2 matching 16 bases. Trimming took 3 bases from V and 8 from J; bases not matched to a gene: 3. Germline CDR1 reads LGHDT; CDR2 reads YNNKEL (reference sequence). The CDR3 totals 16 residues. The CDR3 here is CASSHGTSGRAGELFF. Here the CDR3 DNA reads TGTGCCAGCAGCCATGGGACTAGCGGGAGGGCAGGGGAGCTGTTTTTT.